These 31 T cell receptor beta chains share one sample of origin, sequenced in a study of blood T cell repertoires in COVID-19. Sequencing was performed with immunoSEQ multiplex PCR; in TCRdb, only in-frame clones are kept and a portion is missing. The sample carries fewer than 400,000 clones, approximately 85% recorded once. Sequenced: PBMCs or T cells enriched from blood (not recorded which). These receptors all stem from a young man who had recovered from COVID-19.

The gene calls are TRBV9 and TRBJ2-5, with 8 bases that match TRBD1. J lost 3 bases, V lost 4 bases, and 8 bases had no gene match. This CDR3 is 15 amino acids long. The germline gives CDR1 SGDLS, CDR2 YYNGEE. The chain's CDR3 is CASSPRGQVKETQYF. The CDR3 DNA sequence: TGTGCCAGCAGCCCAAGGGGACAGGTCAAAGAGACCCAGTACTTC.

The chain recombines TRBV2 with TRBJ1-6, with a possible D match to TRBD1 (6 bases). V lost 3 bases, J lost 10 bases, and 16 bases lay in between. The germline CDR1 and CDR2 sequences are SNHLY and FYNNEI. The CDR3 consists of 15 residues. For the CDR3, the DNA is TGTGCCAGCAGTGAGAGACAGGACAGAACCTCACCCCTCCACTTT. It specifies CASSERQDRTSPLHF.

The chain links TRBV29-1 to TRBJ1-5, with 9 bases that match TRBD1. The J segment lost 5 bases and the V segment lost 4 bases, leaving 3 bases of the junction unmatched. Germline CDR1 is SQVTM and CDR2 is ANQGSEA. The CDR3 length is 13 residues. DNA of the CDR3: TGCAGCGTTGTACAGGGGGCGGATCAGCCCCAGCATTTT. It codes for CSVVQGADQPQHF.

The chain's CDR3 is CASSVVPAGNTIYF. CDR3 coding DNA: TGTGCCAGCAGTGTCGTCCCCGCTGGAAACACCATATATTTT. This chain uses TRBV2 with TRBJ1-3; D unresolved. In germline, CDR1 is SNHLY, CDR2 FYNNEI. V was pared by 4 bases and J by 2 bases, with 9 bases between. CDR3 length: 14 residues.

This clone appeared a few times. The chain uses TRBV4-2 and TRBJ1-6; 10 nucleotides line up with TRBD1. Losses at the gene ends were 0 bases for V and 11 bases for J; bases not matched to a gene: 7. CDR3 length equals 16 residues. Germline-derived CDR1 and CDR2 are LGHNA and YNFKEQ. The CDR3 is CASSQDPGQGGTPLHF. DNA for the CDR3: TGTGCCAGCAGCCAAGATCCAGGACAGGGGGGCACACCCCTCCACTTT.

The J gene is TRBJ2-7, the V gene TRBV14; D perhaps matches TRBD1 (5 bases). CDR1 and CDR2 from the germline V gene are SGHDN and FVKESK. Trimming pared 6 bases from V and 2 bases from J, leaving 14 bases between. The CDR3 consists of 14 residues. The CDR3 bases are TGTGCCAGCAGTCTTATTGGACAAGCCTACGAGCAGTACTTC. This translates into CASSLIGQAYEQYF.

The chain is built from TRBV24-1 and TRBJ1-1, with a possible D match to TRBD1 (6 bases). Between the trimmed V and J ends, which lost 5 bases and 5 bases, there was a span of 17 bases. Looked up from germline, CDR1 is KGHDR and CDR2 is SFDVKD. The CDR3 is made up of 15 amino acids. CDR3 protein: CATSAGDSWTTEAFF. The CDR3 DNA follows: TGTGCCACCAGTGCAGGGGATAGTTGGACAACTGAAGCTTTCTTT.

This rearrangement joins TRBV13 to TRBJ2-5, with TRBD2 identical over 11 bases. Germline V gene lookup returns CDR1 PRHDT and CDR2 FYEKMQ (reference sequence). The J segment lost 2 bases and the V segment lost 3 bases, leaving 2 bases of the junction unmatched. The CDR3 consists of 15 residues. For the CDR3, the DNA is TGTGCCAGCAGCTTGGGGACTAGCGGACAAGAGACCCAGTACTTC. Amino acids: CASSLGTSGQETQYF. Looking up the rest from reference TRBV13 and TRBJ2-5 gives the full variable domain: AAGVIQSPRHLIKEKRETATLKCYPIPRHDTVYWYQQGPGQDPQFLISFYEKMQSDKGSIPDRFSAQQFSDYHSELNMSSLELGDSALYFCASSLGTSGQETQYFGPGTRLLVL.

V usage is TRBV5-1 and J usage is TRBJ2-3, with 14 bases lining up with TRBD2. There are 15 residues in the CDR3. V lost 3 bases to trimming and J lost 4 bases; unmatched junction nucleotides: 1. Germline lookup yields CDR1 SGHRS and CDR2 YFSETQ. The chain's CDR3 is CASSSTSGGADTQYF. The CDR3 coding sequence is TGCGCCAGCAGCTCGACTAGCGGGGGGGCAGATACGCAGTATTTT.

The chain has TRBV25-1 and TRBJ1-5; no firm D call. Per the germline V gene, CDR1 is MGHDK and CDR2 is SYGVNS. Trimming cost V 2 bases and J 4 bases, with 12 bases left between them. The CDR3 is 15 amino acids. CDR3 residues: CASSELSTGNQPQHF. The CDR3 DNA is TGTGCCAGCAGTGAACTCTCGACGGGGAATCAGCCCCAGCATTTT.

This sequence joins TRBV7-9 and TRBJ1-3; 7 positions agree with TRBD1. This CDR3 has 16 amino acids. Per germline, CDR1 SEHNR and CDR2 FQNEAQ (reference sequence). The V segment lost 1 base and the J segment 4 bases; nucleotides outside the gene matches: 7. The CDR3 sequence is CASSLVIGTVGNTIYF. The CDR3 DNA sequence: TGTGCCAGCAGCTTAGTCATCGGGACAGTAGGAAACACCATATATTTT.

V usage is TRBV7-9 and J usage is TRBJ1-1, with TRBD1 identical over 7 bases. Germline values: CDR1 SEHNR, CDR2 FQNEAQ (reference sequence). After removal of 5 bases from V and 8 bases from J, the junction contained 11 bases not matched to a gene. CDR3 length: 14 amino acids. CDR3 amino acids: CASSPQGVMVEAFF. CDR3 nucleotides: TGTGCCAGCAGCCCCCAGGGGGTAATGGTGGAAGCTTTCTTT.

The V call is TRBV4-3, the J call TRBJ2-1; 10 bases are a match to TRBD2. The junction had 8 bases not matched to a gene; V was cut back by 0 bases and J by 0 bases. Germline V gives CDR1 LGHNA, CDR2 YSLEER. The CDR3 has 19 residues. The CDR3 spells CASSQDLTSGVSSYNEQFF. As DNA, the CDR3 is TGCGCCAGCAGCCAAGATCTTACTAGCGGGGTAAGCTCCTACAATGAGCAGTTCTTC.

With regard to this clone: Additional DNA sequences in this sample encode the identical CDR3. The chain recombines TRBV11-2 with TRBJ1-2; the match to TRBD1 covers 8 bases. The germline V gene has CDR1 SGHAT and CDR2 FQNNGV. The junction had 2 bases not matched to a gene; V was cut back by 0 bases and J by 8 bases. This CDR3 comprises 13 residues. The DNA of the CDR3 is TGTGCCAGCAGCTTAGAACCAGGGGGCGGCTACACCTTC. Its protein is CASSLEPGGGYTF. Full variable domain (outside the CDR3, taken from reference TRBV11-2 and TRBJ1-2): EAGVAQSPRYKIIEKRQSVAFWCNPISGHATLYWYQQILGQGPKLLIQFQNNGVVDDSQLPKDRFSAERLKGVDSTLKIQPAKLEDSAVYLCASSLEPGGGYTFGSGTRLTVV.

This chain uses TRBV12-3 or TRBV12-4 with TRBJ1-5; no reliable D call. CDR3 length: 11 residues. The ends were cut back, 1 base at V and 12 bases at J, with 7 bases in the middle. The CDR3 DNA follows: TGTGCCAGCAGTTTAGGGCAGGACCAGCATTTT. It specifies CASSLGQDQHF.

The sample holds a few counts of this clone. V usage is TRBV28 and J usage is TRBJ2-1; the D gene is possibly TRBD2 (6 bases). Germline CDR1 is MDHEN and CDR2 is SYDVKM. The CDR3 length is 12 residues. The V end lost 5 bases, the J end lost 10 bases, and 12 bases lay between the germline ends. CDR3 bases: TGTGCCAGCAGTATACGAACTAGCGAGCAGTTCTTC. Protein product: CASSIRTSEQFF.

The chain recombines TRBV9 with TRBJ1-2, with D unclear. V lost 3 bases to trimming and J lost 2 bases, with 11 bases between them. From germline, CDR1 is SGDLS and CDR2 YYNGEE. This CDR3 spans 14 amino acids. DNA of the CDR3: TGTGCCAGCAGCGGCGGAGTTGGAAACTATGGCTACACCTTC. It codes for CASSGGVGNYGYTF.

This clone was counted only a few times. CDR3 sequence: CASSFQGGDTQYF. The CDR3 DNA sequence: TGTGCCAGCAGCTTCCAGGGGGGAGATACGCAGTATTTT. The rearrangement uses TRBV7-2 and TRBJ2-3; TRBD1 might be the D (7 bases). The V end was cut by 3 bases, the J end by 5 bases, with 9 bases between. The CDR3 is 13 residues long. Germline V gene sequence: CDR1 SGHTA, CDR2 FQGNSA.

The chain uses TRBV7-8 and TRBJ1-2, with TRBD1 as a possible D gene (5 bases). Looked up from germline, CDR1 is SGHVS and CDR2 is FQNEAQ. Between the trimmed V and J ends, which lost 5 bases and 4 bases, there was a span of 14 bases. The CDR3 sequence is 14 residues long. CDR3 loop: CASSPGPTGYGYTF. CDR3 coding DNA: TGTGCCAGCAGCCCAGGGCCCACGGGCTATGGCTACACCTTC.

The CDR3 is CASSQDSSQGRRGYTF. DNA of the CDR3: TGTGCCAGCAGCCAAGACTCCTCACAGGGGAGGAGGGGCTACACCTTC. This chain connects TRBV14 to TRBJ1-2, with 7 bases fitting TRBD1. Trimming removed 0 bases from V and 8 bases from J; junction bases left unmatched: 12. Germline loops: CDR1 SGHDN, CDR2 FVKESK. The length of the CDR3 is 16 residues.

This chain connects TRBV10-3 to TRBJ2-7; the match to TRBD2 covers 8 bases. Germline V gene sequence: CDR1 ENHRY, CDR2 SYGVKD. V trimming: 6 bases; J trimming: 0 bases; junction bases outside the gene matches: 7. This CDR3 is 15 amino acids long. The CDR3 nucleotides read TGTGCCATCAGATTGCAGGGGACTAGCTCCTACGAGCAGTACTTC. As protein: CAIRLQGTSSYEQYF.

The chain joins TRBV3-1 (or the pseudogene TRBV3-2) to TRBJ1-1; D remains ambiguous. CDR1 and CDR2 from the germline V gene are LGHDT and YNNKEL (reference sequence). V dropped 4 bases and J dropped 5 bases, with 14 bases sitting between them. There are 14 residues in the CDR3. The chain's CDR3 is CASSRRWEGTEAFF. CDR3 bases: TGTGCCAGCAGCCGCCGCTGGGAGGGAACTGAAGCTTTCTTT.

The rearrangement links TRBV7-2 to TRBJ2-7; 8 positions agree with TRBD2. Per germline, CDR1 SGHTA and CDR2 FQGNSA. Unmatched junction bases numbered 9, after V lost 5 bases and J lost 3 bases. The CDR3 covers 15 residues. Here the CDR3 reads CASSHQRGGLYEQYF. In DNA form, the CDR3 reads TGTGCCAGCAGCCACCAGCGCGGGGGGCTCTACGAGCAGTACTTC. The whole variable domain, remainder taken from reference TRBV7-2 and TRBJ2-7, is GAGVSQSPSNKVTEKGKDVELRCDPISGHTALYWYRQSLGQGLEFLIYFQGNSAPDKSGLPSDRFSAERTGGSVSTLTIQRTQQEDSAVYLCASSHQRGGLYEQYFGPGTRLTVT.

The chain carries TRBV27 and TRBJ1-2, with 8 bases matching TRBD1. The CDR3 has 15 residues. CDR1 MNHEY and CDR2 SMNVEV come from the germline V gene (reference sequence). The junction had 12 bases not matched to a gene; V was cut back by 6 bases and J by 6 bases. The DNA of the CDR3 is TGTGCCAGCAGCCATTCGACCGGGACAGGCGATGGCTACACCTTC. Translated: CASSHSTGTGDGYTF.

The chain uses TRBV4-2 and TRBJ2-5, with a possible D match to TRBD1 (6 bases). The CDR3 runs to 16 residues. V lost 3 bases and J 5 bases, leaving 19 bases between the germline ends. CDR1 is LGHNA, CDR2 YNFKEQ, per germline. The DNA for the CDR3 is TGTGCCAGCAGCCAGGAGCAGGGGTTCGGGCAGGAGACCCAGTACTTC. As protein: CASSQEQGFGQETQYF.

This chain joins TRBV14 and TRBJ1-1, with a tentative D call TRBD1 (5 bases). Germline CDR1 reads SGHDN; CDR2 reads FVKESK. CDR3 length equals 16 residues. The V end lost 4 bases, the J end lost 1 base, and 16 bases lay between the germline ends. The CDR3 sequence is CASSPLVQVSNTEAFF. DNA for the CDR3: TGTGCCAGCAGCCCGCTAGTACAGGTATCGAACACTGAAGCTTTCTTT.

The rearrangement joins TRBV10-3 to TRBJ1-5; tentative D call: TRBD1 (5 bases). Germline values: CDR1 ENHRY, CDR2 SYGVKD. The CDR3 extends over 15 amino acids. Trimming took off 2 bases at V and 2 bases at J, with 10 bases between the two ends. CDR3 amino acids: CAISEQVGGNQPQHF. CDR3 bases: TGTGCCATCAGTGAGCAGGTAGGGGGCAATCAGCCCCAGCATTTT.

This rearrangement joins TRBV18 to TRBJ2-3; no reliable D call. This CDR3 region has 12 residues. V gave up 2 bases and J gave up 4 bases, with 4 bases separating them. Germline CDR1 KGHSH, CDR2 LQKENI. CDR3 loop: CASSPTPDTQYF. The DNA of the CDR3 is TGTGCCAGCTCACCAACTCCAGATACGCAGTATTTT.

The rearrangement joins TRBV6-5 to TRBJ1-6; D possibly corresponds to TRBD1 (6 bases). CDR1 is MNHEY, CDR2 SVGAGI, per germline. CDR3 length: 15 residues. V lost 2 bases and J lost 8, with 13 bases in between. CDR3 region: CASSYEVQGYSPLHF. DNA of the CDR3: TGTGCCAGCAGTTACGAGGTTCAGGGGTATTCACCCCTCCACTTT.

The V call is TRBV5-6, the J call TRBJ2-5; 7 bases agree with TRBD2. Germline assignment: CDR1 SGHDT and CDR2 YYEEEE. There are 15 residues in the CDR3. The V gene end was trimmed by 6 bases and the J gene end by 2 bases; junction bases not matched to a gene: 10. The CDR3 region is CASTEAGRGQETQYF. CDR3 bases: TGTGCCAGCACCGAAGCGGGACGGGGACAAGAGACCCAGTACTTC.

The chain has TRBV2 and TRBJ1-2; the D is unclear. The germline CDR1 and CDR2 sequences are SNHLY and FYNNEI. V was shortened by 7 bases and J by 0 bases, with 15 bases between the two germline ends. This CDR3 region has 15 residues. CDR3 bases: TGTGCCAGCACCCCCTCGGTCACAGCTAACTATGGCTACACCTTC. It specifies CASTPSVTANYGYTF.